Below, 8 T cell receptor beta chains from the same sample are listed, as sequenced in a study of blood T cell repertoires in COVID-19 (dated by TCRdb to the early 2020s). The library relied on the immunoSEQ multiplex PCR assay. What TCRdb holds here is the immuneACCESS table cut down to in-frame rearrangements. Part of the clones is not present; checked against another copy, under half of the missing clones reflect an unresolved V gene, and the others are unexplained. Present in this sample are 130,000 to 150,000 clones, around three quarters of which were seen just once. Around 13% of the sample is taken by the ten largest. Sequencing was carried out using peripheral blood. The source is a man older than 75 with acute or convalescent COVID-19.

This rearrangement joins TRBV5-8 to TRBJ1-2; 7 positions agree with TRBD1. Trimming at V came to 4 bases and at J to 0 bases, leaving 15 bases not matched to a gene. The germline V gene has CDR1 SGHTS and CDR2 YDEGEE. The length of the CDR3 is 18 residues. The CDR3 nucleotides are TGTGCCAGCAGCCTCTTACGCTCGGGACAGTCTCCTAACTATGGCTACACCTTC. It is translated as CASSLLRSGQSPNYGYTF.

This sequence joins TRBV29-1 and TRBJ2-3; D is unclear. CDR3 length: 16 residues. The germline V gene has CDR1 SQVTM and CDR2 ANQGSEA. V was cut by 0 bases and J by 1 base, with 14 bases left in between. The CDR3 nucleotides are TGCAGCGTTGAAGATCGAATGAGCGCGGGCACAGATACGCAGTATTTT. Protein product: CSVEDRMSAGTDTQYF.

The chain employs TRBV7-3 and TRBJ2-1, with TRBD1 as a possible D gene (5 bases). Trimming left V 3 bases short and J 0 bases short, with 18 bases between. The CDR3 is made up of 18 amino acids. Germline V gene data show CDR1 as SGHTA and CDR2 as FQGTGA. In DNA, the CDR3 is TGTGCCAGCAGCTTCTATGGCCAGGGTCAAAGCTCCTACAATGAGCAGTTCTTC. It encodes CASSFYGQGQSSYNEQFF.

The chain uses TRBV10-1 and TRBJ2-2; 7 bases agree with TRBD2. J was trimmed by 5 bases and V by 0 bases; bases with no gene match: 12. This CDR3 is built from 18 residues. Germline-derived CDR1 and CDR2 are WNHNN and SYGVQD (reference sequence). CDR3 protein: CASSESGGRTAETGELFF. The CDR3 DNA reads TGCGCCAGCAGTGAGTCGGGAGGGAGGACGGCAGAGACCGGGGAGCTGTTTTTT.

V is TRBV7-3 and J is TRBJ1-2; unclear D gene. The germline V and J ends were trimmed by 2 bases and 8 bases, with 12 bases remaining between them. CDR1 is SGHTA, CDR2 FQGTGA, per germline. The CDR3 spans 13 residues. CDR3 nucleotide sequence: TGTGCCAGCAGCTTAGAGCTGGGGAGCGGCTACACCTTC. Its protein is CASSLELGSGYTF.

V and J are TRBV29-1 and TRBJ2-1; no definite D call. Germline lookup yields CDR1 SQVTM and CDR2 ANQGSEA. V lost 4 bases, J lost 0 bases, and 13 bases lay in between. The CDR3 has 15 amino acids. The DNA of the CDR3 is TGCAGCGTTGTTCGCTTGGAGAGCTCCTACAATGAGCAGTTCTTC. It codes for CSVVRLESSYNEQFF.

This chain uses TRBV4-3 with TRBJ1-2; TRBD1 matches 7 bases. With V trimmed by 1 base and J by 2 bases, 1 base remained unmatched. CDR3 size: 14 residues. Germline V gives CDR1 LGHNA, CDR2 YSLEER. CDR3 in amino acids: CASSQAGQNYGYTF. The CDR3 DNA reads TGCGCCAGCAGCCAAGCGGGACAGAACTATGGCTACACCTTC.

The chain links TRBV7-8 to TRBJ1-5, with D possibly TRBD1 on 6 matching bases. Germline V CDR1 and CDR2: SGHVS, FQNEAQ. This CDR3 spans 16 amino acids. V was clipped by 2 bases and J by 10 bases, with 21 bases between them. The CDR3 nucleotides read TGTGCCAGCAGCTTACAAATTTCAACAGGGTCAGCCCCCCAGCATTTT. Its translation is CASSLQISTGSAPQHF.